Sequencing of this T cell receptor beta chain was carried out in a study of T cells in Graves' hyperthyroidism and ophthalmopathy. This clonotype has a count of ten or more. The antigen remains unidentified. Notes on the study in general: Among clonotypes expanded in thyroid above 0.001, most were also found in blood.

The TCR beta CDR3 regions underwent amplification using RNA transcripts as the source. First-round RT-PCR with HTBI primers amplified the TCR CDR3 region. TCRdb called the multiplex PCR reads again in MiXCR, with one record for every CDR3 protein. The profile covers a few hundred thousand distinct CDR3 sequences, with 15% to 18% appearing a single time and 7.7% taken by the ten largest. The CDR3 sequence is 16 residues long. Trimming stripped 0 bases from V and 3 bases from J, with 13 bases between. Germline V lookup: CDR1 SGHKS, CDR2 YYEKEE (reference sequence). Those patients with uncontrolled infection, other autoimmune disease, pregnancy or lactation were excluded.

The chain couples TRBV5-5 to TRBJ1-3, with D maybe TRBD1 (5 bases). Sequenced sample: blood. The sequence derives from a young woman with Graves' hyperthyroidism. This CDR3 is CASSLVAGTGGNTIYF. DNA of the CDR3: TGTGCCAGCAGCTTGGTAGCCGGGACGGGTGGAAACACCATATATTTT. Looking up the rest from reference TRBV5-5 and TRBJ1-3 gives the full variable domain: DAGVTQSPTHLIKTRGQQVTLRCSPISGHKSVSWYQQVLGQGPQFIFQYYEKEERGRGNFPDRFSARQFPNYSSELNVNALLLGDSALYLCASSLVAGTGGNTIYFGEGSWLTVV.